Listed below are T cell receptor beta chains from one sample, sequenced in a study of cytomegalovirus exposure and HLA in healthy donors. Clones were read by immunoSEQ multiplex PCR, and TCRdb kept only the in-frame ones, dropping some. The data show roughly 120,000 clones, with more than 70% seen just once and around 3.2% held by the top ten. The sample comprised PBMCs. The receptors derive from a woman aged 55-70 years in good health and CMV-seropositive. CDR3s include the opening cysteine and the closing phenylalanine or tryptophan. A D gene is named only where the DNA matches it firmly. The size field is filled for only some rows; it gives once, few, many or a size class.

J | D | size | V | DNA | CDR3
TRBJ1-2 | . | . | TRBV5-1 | TGCGCCAGCAGCATAGGACAGCCTGACTATGGCTACACCTTC | CASSIGQPDYGYTF
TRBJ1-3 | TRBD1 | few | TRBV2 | TGTGCCAGCAGTGATTACAGGGGCCGCGGAGGAAACACCATATATTTT | CASSDYRGRGGNTIYF
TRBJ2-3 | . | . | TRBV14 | TGTGCCAGCAGCCAAGATCACTTGGATACGCAGTATTTT | CASSQDHLDTQYF
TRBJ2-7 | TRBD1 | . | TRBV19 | TGTGCCAGTAGTACATCAGGGGGCAGTTACGAGCAGTACTTC | CASSTSGGSYEQYF
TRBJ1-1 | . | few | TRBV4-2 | TGTGCCAGCAGCCAAGATGTCGCGGGCCCCCGGGGAGCTTTCTTT | CASSQDVAGPRGAFF
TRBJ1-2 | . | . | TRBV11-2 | TGTGCCAGCAGCTTAGGCTGGGCAGGCGATGGCTACACCTTC | CASSLGWAGDGYTF
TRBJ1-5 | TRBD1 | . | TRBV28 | TGTGCCAGCAACCCTGGACAGGGGGCGCAGCCCCAGCATTTT | CASNPGQGAQPQHF
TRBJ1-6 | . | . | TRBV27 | TGTGCCAGCAGACAGGGCCGTTATAATTCACCCCTCCACTTT | CASRQGRYNSPLHF
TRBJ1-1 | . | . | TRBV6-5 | TGTGCCAGCAGTTACTCGTTCTATCGGGGGACTGAAGCTTTCTTT | CASSYSFYRGTEAFF
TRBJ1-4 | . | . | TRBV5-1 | TGCGCCAGCAGCTTGGCCGGACAAGGGGCTAATGAAAAACTGTTTTTT | CASSLAGQGANEKLFF
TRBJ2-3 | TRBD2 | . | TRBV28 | TGTGCCAGCAGTAACGGGAGGTGGAACACAGATACGCAGTATTTT | CASSNGRWNTDTQYF
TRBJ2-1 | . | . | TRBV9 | TGTGCCAGCAGCGCTACGTACAATGAGCAGTTCTTC | CASSATYNEQFF
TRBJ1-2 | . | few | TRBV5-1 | TGCGCCAGCAGCCCTTCTCGCGGTGGCTACACCTTC | CASSPSRGGYTF
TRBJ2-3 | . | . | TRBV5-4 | TGTGCCAGCAGCTCCACTAACAGGATCACAGATACGCAGTATTTT | CASSSTNRITDTQYF
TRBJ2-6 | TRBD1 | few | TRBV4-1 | TGCGCCAGCAGCTGGTATCGGACAGGGGCTGGGGCCAACGTCCTGACTTTC | CASSWYRTGAGANVLTF
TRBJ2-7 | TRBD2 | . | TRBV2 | TGTGCCAGCAGTGAAGCGGGACTAGCGGTTTCCTACGAGCAGTACTTC | CASSEAGLAVSYEQYF
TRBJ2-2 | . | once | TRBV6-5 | TGTGCCAGCAGTTACTTTGACTTTACCGGGGAGCTGTTTTTT | CASSYFDFTGELFF
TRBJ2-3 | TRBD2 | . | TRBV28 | TGTGCCAGCAGGGTTCCTAGCGGGATCACAGATACGCAGTATTTT | CASRVPSGITDTQYF
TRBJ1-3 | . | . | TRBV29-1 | TGCAGCGTGGCGGAGTCTGGAAACACCATATATTTT | CSVAESGNTIYF
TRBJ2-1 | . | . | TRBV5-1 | TGCGCCAGCAGCTTGACAGGTCACAATGAGCAGTTCTTC | CASSLTGHNEQFF
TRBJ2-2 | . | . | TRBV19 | TGTGCCAGTAATTCGCGGGTTGCCGGCGAGCTGTTTTTT | CASNSRVAGELFF
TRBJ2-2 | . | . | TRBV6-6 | TGTGCCAGCAGTTTGGGGGCGGACACCGGGGAGCTGTTTTTT | CASSLGADTGELFF
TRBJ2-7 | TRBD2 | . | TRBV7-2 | TGTGCCAGCAGCTTAGCTAGCGGGAGGGCCCACTCCGAGCAGTACTTC | CASSLASGRAHSEQYF
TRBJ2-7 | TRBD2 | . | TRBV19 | TGTGCCAGTAGTAGGACTAGCGGGAGCGCACTCTACGAGCAGTACTTC | CASSRTSGSALYEQYF
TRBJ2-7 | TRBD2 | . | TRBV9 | TGTGCCAGCTCGAGACTAGCGGATTACTACGAGCAGTACTTC | CASSRLADYYEQYF
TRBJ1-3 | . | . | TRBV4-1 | TGCGCCAGCAGCCTAACCCAGACAGGTCGCTCTGGAAACACCATATATTTT | CASSLTQTGRSGNTIYF
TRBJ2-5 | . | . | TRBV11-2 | TGTGCCAGCAGCCCGAATAGTCTAGGCGGCCAAGAGACCCAGTACTTC | CASSPNSLGGQETQYF
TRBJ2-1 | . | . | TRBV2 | TGTGCCAGCAGTCCCCGGACTTACAATGAGCAGTTCTTC | CASSPRTYNEQFF
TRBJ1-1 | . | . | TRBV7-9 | TGTGCCAGCAGCTTAGCGATCCCGGGGATGAACACTGAAGCTTTCTTT | CASSLAIPGMNTEAFF
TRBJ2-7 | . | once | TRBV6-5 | TGTGCCAGCAGTTACTCGGACAGCTACGAGCAGTACTTC | CASSYSDSYEQYF
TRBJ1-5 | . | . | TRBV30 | TGTGCCTGGAGTCCAACGCGGAATCAGCCCCAGCATTTT | CAWSPTRNQPQHF
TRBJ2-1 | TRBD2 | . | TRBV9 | TGTGCCAGCAGCGTAGATCCTCGGGAGGGTAATGAGCAGTTCTTC | CASSVDPREGNEQFF
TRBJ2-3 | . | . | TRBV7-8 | TGTGCCAGCAGCTTAGGTATTTGGCTAGCTAGCACAGATACGCAGTATTTT | CASSLGIWLASTDTQYF
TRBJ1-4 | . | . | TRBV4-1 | TGCGCCAGCAGCCTCGCAGGCAAAGAAAAACTGTTTTTT | CASSLAGKEKLFF
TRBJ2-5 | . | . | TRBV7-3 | TGTGCCAGCAGCTCCAGGGAAAAGGCGACCCAGTACTTC | CASSSREKATQYF
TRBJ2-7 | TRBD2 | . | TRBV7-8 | TGTGCCAGCAGCTTCGGGACTAGCGGGTACCTACTCGAGCAGTACTTC | CASSFGTSGYLLEQYF